Sequencing of this TCR beta chain was carried out in a study of blood T cell repertoires in COVID-19. Study-level background: Spain, Italy and the United States supplied samples that represented acute and convalescent COVID-19. PBMCs, B-cell-depleted T cells, or T cells were the source of the cDNA or gDNA that made up the material.

In the original processing: It was from reference gene primer amplification that nucleated cell counts were estimated. Assay used: immunoSEQ multiplex PCR; TCRdb lists only in-frame clones, some missing. V and J calls and clone size are given by that table; D and trimming were obtained from the DNA. The sample holds about 36,000 clones; roughly 87% are singletons and the top ten take 20% to 25%. This CDR3 has 16 amino acids. The V and J ends lost 8 bases and 5 bases, in that order; junction bases with no gene match: 14. The germline CDR1 and CDR2 sequences are SEHNR and FQNEAQ (reference sequence). This chain connects TRBV7-9 to TRBJ1-4; 7 bases are a match to TRBD1. The sequenced sample was peripheral blood. This TCR was recovered from a man aged 60 to 69 with acute or convalescent COVID-19. The CDR3 region is CASGRLWRGRNEKLFF. The CDR3 nucleotides are TGTGCCAGCGGACGATTGTGGAGGGGGCGCAATGAAAAACTGTTTTTT.